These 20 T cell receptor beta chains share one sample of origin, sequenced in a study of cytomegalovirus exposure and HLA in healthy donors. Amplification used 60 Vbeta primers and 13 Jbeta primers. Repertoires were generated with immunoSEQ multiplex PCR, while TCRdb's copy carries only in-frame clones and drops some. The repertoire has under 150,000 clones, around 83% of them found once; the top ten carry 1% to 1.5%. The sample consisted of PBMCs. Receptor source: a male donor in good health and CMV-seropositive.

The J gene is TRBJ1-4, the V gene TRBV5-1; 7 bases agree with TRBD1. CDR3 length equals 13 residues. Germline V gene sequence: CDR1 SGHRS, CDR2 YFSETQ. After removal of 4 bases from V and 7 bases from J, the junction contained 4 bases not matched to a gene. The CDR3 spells CASSRTGFEKLFF. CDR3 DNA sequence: TGCGCCAGCAGCCGGACAGGTTTTGAAAAACTGTTTTTT.

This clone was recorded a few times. This CDR3 reads CASSHDVEEQYF. DNA of the CDR3: TGCGCCAGCAGCCACGACGTGGAGGAGCAGTACTTC. The V gene is TRBV10-2, the J gene TRBJ2-7, with no clear D. Trimming cost V 6 bases and J 7 bases, with 13 bases left between them. CDR3 length: 12 residues. Per the germline V gene, CDR1 is WSHSY and CDR2 is SAAADI.

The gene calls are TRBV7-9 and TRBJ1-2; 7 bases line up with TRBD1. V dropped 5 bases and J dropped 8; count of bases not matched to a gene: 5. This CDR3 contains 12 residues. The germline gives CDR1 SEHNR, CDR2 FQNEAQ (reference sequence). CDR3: CASSQGVEGYTF. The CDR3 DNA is TGTGCCAGCAGCCAGGGGGTGGAAGGCTACACCTTC. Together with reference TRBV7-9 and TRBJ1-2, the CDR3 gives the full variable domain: DTGVSQNPRHKITKRGQNVTFRCDPISEHNRLYWYRQTLGQGPEFLTYFQNEAQLEKSRLLSDRFSAERPKGSFSTLEIQRTEQGDSAMYLCASSQGVEGYTFGSGTRLTVV.

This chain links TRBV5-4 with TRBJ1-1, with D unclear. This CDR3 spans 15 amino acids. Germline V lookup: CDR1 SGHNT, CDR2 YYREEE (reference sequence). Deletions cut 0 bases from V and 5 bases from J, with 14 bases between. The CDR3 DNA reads TGTGCCAGCAGCTTGGGATACGGGGATGGAACTGAAGCTTTCTTT. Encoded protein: CASSLGYGDGTEAFF.

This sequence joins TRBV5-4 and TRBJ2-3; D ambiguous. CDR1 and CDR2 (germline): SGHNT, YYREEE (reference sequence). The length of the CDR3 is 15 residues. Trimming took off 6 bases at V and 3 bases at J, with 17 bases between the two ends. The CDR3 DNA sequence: TGTGCCAGCACCCCCGCAAGGAGCGAGACAGATACGCAGTATTTT. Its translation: CASTPARSETDTQYF. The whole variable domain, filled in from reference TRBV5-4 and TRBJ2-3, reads ETGVTQSPTHLIKTRGQQVTLRCSSQSGHNTVSWYQQALGQGPQFIFQYYREEENGRGNFPPRFSGLQFPNYSSELNVNALELDDSALYLCASTPARSETDTQYFGPGTRLTVL.

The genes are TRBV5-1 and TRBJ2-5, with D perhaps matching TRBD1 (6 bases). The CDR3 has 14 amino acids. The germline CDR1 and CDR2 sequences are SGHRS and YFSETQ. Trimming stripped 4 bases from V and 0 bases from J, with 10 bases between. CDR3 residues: CASSVDRYQETQYF. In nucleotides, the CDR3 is TGCGCCAGCAGCGTCGACAGGTACCAAGAGACCCAGTACTTC.

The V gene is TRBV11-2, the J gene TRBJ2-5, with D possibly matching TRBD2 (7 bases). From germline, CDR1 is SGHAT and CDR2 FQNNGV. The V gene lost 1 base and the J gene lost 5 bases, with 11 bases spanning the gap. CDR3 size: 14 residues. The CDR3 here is CASSLAGGWETQYF. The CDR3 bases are TGTGCCAGCAGCTTAGCGGGGGGCTGGGAGACCCAGTACTTC. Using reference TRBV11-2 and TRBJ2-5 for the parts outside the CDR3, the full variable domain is EAGVAQSPRYKIIEKRQSVAFWCNPISGHATLYWYQQILGQGPKLLIQFQNNGVVDDSQLPKDRFSAERLKGVDSTLKIQPAKLEDSAVYLCASSLAGGWETQYFGPGTRLLVL.

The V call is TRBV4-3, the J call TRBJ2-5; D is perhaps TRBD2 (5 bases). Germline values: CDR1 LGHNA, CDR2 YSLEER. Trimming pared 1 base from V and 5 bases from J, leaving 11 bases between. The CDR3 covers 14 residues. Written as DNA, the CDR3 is TGCGCCAGCAGCCAAGGATTGGGAGTTGAGACCCAGTACTTC. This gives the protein CASSQGLGVETQYF.

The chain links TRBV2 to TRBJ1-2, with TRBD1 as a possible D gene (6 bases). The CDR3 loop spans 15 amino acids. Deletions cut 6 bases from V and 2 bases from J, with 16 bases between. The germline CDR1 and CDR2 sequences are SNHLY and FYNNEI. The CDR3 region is CASRDPGHTNYGYTF. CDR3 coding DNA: TGTGCCAGCAGAGATCCGGGACATACGAACTATGGCTACACCTTC.

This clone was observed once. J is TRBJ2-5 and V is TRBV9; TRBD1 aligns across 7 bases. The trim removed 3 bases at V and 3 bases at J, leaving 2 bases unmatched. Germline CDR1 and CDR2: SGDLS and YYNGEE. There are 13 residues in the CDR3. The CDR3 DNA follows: TGTGCCAGCAGCGCCGGGACAGAAGAGACCCAGTACTTC. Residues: CASSAGTEETQYF.

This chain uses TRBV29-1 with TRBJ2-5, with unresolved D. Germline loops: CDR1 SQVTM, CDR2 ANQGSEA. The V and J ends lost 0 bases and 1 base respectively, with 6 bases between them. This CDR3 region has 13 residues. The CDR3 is CSVEETAQETQYF. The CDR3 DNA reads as TGCAGCGTTGAAGAGACTGCCCAAGAGACCCAGTACTTC.

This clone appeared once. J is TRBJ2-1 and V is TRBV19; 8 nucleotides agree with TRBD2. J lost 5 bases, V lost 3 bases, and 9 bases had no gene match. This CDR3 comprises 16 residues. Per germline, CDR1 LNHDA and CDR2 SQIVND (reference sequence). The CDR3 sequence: CASSILGAGANNEQFF. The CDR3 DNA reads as TGTGCCAGTAGTATCCTGGGAGCGGGGGCCAACAATGAGCAGTTCTTC.

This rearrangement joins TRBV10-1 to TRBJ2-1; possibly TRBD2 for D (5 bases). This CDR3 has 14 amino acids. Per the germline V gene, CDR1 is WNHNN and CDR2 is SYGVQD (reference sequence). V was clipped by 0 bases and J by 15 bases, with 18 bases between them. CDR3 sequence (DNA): TGCGCCAGCAGTGAGTCGGATCATCTAAGGACTCTGTTCTTC. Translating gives CASSESDHLRTLFF.

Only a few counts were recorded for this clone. The CDR3 loop reads CASSPGTGGNYGYTF. In DNA, the CDR3 is TGTGCCAGTAGTCCCGGGACAGGGGGGAACTATGGCTACACCTTC. The chain carries TRBV19 and TRBJ1-2, with 11 bases identical to TRBD1. The CDR3 runs 15 residues. Per germline, CDR1 LNHDA and CDR2 SQIVND (reference sequence). The trim removed 5 bases at V and 2 bases at J, leaving 4 bases unmatched. Looking up the rest from reference TRBV19 and TRBJ1-2 gives the full variable domain: DGGITQSPKYLFRKEGQNVTLSCEQNLNHDAMYWYRQDPGQGLRLIYYSQIVNDFQKGDIAEGYSVSREKKESFPLTVTSAQKNPTAFYLCASSPGTGGNYGYTFGSGTRLTVV.

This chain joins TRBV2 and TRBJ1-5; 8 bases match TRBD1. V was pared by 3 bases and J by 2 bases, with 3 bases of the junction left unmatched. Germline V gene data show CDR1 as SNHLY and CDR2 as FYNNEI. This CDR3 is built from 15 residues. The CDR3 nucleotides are TGTGCCAGCAGTGATGACAGGGGCGGCAATCAGCCCCAGCATTTT. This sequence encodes CASSDDRGGNQPQHF.

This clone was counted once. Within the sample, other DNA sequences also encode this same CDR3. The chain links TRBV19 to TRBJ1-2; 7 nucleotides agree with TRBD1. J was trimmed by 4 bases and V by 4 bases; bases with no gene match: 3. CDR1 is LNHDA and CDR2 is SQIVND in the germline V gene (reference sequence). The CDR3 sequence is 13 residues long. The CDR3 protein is CASSRQGSYGYTF. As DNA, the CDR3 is TGTGCCAGTAGTAGACAGGGATCCTATGGCTACACCTTC.

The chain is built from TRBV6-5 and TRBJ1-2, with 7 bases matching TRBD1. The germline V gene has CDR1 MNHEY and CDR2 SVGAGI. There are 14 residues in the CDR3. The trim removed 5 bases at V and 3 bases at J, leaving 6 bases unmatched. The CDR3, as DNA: TGTGCCAGCAGTCAGACAGGGTTGGACTATGGCTACACCTTC. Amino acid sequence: CASSQTGLDYGYTF.

CDR3 sequence (DNA): TGTGCCAGCAGCAGAGCCGGGACTAGTACCACCGGGGAGCTGTTTTTT. This codes for CASSRAGTSTTGELFF. This rearrangement joins TRBV11-2 to TRBJ2-2, with TRBD2 matching over 8 bases. V lost 5 bases, J lost 4 bases, and 9 bases stayed unmatched. This CDR3 is 16 amino acids long. Germline V gene sequence: CDR1 SGHAT, CDR2 FQNNGV.

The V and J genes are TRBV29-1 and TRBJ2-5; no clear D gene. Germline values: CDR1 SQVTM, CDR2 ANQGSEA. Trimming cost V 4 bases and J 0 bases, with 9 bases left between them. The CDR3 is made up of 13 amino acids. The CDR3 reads CSVVPRYQETQYF. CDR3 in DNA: TGCAGCGTTGTCCCTAGATACCAAGAGACCCAGTACTTC.

CDR3 region: CASRDRGLQPYNEQFF. In DNA, the CDR3 is TGTGCCAGCAGGGACAGGGGGCTCCAGCCCTACAATGAGCAGTTCTTC. The V gene is TRBV6-6, the J gene TRBJ2-1, with TRBD1 matching over 11 bases. J lost 2 bases, V lost 6 bases, and 6 bases had no gene match. CDR1 is MNHNY, CDR2 SVGAGI, per germline (reference sequence). The CDR3 has 16 residues.